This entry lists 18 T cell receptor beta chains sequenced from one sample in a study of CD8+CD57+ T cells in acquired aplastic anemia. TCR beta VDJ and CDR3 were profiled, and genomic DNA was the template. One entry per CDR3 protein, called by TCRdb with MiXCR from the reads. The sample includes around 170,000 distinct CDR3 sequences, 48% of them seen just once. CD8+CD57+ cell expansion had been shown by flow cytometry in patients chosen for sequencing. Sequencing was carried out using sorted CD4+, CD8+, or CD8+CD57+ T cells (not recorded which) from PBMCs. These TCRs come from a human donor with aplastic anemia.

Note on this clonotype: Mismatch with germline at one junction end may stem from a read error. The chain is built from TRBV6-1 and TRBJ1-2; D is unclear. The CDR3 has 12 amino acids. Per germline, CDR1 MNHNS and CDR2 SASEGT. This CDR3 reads CASSPKMGGYTF. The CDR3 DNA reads TGCGCCAGCAGCCCCAAGATGGGTGGCTACACCTTC.

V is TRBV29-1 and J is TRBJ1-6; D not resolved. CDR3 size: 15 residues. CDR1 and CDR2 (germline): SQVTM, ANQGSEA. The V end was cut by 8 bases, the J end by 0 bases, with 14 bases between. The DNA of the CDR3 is TGCAGCTATAGGGATGATAGCTCCTATAATTCACCCCTCCACTTT. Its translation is CSYRDDSSYNSPLHF. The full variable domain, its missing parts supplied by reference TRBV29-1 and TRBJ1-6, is SAVISQKPSRDICQRGTSLTIQCQVDSQVTMMFWYRQQPGQSLTLIATANQGSEATYESGFVIDKFPISRPNLTFSTLTVSNMSPEDSSIYLCSYRDDSSYNSPLHFGNGTRLTVT.

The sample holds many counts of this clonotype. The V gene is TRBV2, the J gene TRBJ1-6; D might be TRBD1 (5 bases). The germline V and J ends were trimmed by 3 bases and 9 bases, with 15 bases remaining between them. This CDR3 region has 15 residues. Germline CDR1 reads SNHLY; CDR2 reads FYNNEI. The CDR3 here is CASSEVRQGGSPLHF. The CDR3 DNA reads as TGTGCCAGCAGTGAGGTTCGGCAGGGTGGTTCACCCCTCCACTTT.

In nucleotides, the CDR3 is TGTGCCAGCAGCGCAAGATGGGGGGACGAGCAGTACTTC. It translates to CASSARWGDEQYF. The chain combines TRBV9 with TRBJ2-7, with a possible D match to TRBD2 (6 bases). The CDR3 loop spans 13 amino acids. V dropped 3 bases and J dropped 5 bases, with 12 bases sitting between them. The V gene's germline CDR1 is SGDLS and CDR2 YYNGEE.

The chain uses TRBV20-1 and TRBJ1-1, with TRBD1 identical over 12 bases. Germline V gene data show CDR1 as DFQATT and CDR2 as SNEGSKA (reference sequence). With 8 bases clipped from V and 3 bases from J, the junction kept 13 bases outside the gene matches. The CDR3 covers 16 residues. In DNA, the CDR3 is TGCAGTCCAGGGGGGGACAGGGGGCCGTTGGACACTGAAGCTTTCTTT. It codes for CSPGGDRGPLDTEAFF.

This chain's CDR3 is CASSPGAISGNTIYF. The DNA of the CDR3 is TGCGCCAGCAGTCCAGGGGCTATATCTGGAAACACCATATATTTT. The chain carries TRBV5-1 and TRBJ1-3, with D possibly TRBD1 on 6 matching bases. V dropped 5 bases and J dropped 1 base, with 13 bases sitting between them. There are 15 residues in the CDR3. Germline CDR1 SGHRS, CDR2 YFSETQ.

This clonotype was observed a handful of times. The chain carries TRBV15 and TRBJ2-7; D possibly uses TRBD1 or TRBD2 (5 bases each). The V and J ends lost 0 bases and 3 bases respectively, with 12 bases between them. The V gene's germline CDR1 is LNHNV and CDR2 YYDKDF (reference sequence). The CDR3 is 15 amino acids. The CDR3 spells CATSRDRGMSYEQYF. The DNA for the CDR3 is TGTGCCACCAGCAGAGATCGGGGCATGAGCTACGAGCAGTACTTC.

CDR3 sequence (DNA): TGTGCCAGCAGCTCTACTAGCGGGAGGGCGGAGACCCAGTACTTC. Translating gives CASSSTSGRAETQYF. The V and J genes are TRBV7-6 and TRBJ2-5; 13 bases agree with TRBD2. Germline assignment: CDR1 SGHVS and CDR2 FNYEAQ. CDR3 length equals 15 residues. V shed 4 bases and J 5 bases; nucleotides not matched to a gene: 4.

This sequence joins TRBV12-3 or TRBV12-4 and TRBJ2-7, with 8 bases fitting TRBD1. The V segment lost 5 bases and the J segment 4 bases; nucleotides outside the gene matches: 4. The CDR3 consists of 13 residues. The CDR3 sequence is CASSGQGGYEQYF. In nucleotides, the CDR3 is TGTGCCAGCAGTGGACAGGGTGGGTACGAGCAGTACTTC.

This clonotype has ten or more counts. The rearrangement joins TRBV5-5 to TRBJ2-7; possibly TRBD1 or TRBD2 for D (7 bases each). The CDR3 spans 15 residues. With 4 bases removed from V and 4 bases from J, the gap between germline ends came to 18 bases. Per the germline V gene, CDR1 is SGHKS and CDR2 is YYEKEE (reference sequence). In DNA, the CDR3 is TGTGCCAGCAGCCGCTTAACAGGGGAGGGGTACGAGCAGTACTTC. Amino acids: CASSRLTGEGYEQYF. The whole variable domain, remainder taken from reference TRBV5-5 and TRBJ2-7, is DAGVTQSPTHLIKTRGQQVTLRCSPISGHKSVSWYQQVLGQGPQFIFQYYEKEERGRGNFPDRFSARQFPNYSSELNVNALLLGDSALYLCASSRLTGEGYEQYFGPGTRLTVT.

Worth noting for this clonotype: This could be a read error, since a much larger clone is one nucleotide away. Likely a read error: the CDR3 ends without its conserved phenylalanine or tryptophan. The CDR3 DNA is TGTGCCAGCAGCTTTTATGCGGGAACTGAAGCTTTCCTT. Translated, it gives CASSFYAGTEAFL. The rearrangement links TRBV11-2 to TRBJ1-1; the D is unclear. The germline V and J ends were trimmed by 3 bases and 5 bases, with 10 bases remaining between them. From germline, CDR1 is SGHAT and CDR2 FQNNGV. This CDR3 comprises 13 residues.

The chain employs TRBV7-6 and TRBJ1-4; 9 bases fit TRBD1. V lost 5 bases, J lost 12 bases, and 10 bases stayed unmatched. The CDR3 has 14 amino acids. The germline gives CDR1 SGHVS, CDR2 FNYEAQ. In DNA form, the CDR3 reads TGTGCCAGCAGCCCACGTCCCGGGACAGGGCAACTGTTTTTT. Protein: CASSPRPGTGQLFF.

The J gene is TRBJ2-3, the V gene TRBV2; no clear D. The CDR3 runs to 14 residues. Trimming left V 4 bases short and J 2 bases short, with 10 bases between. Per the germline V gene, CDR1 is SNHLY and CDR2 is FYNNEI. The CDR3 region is CASSARTSTDTQYF. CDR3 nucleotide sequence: TGTGCCAGCAGTGCACGAACCTCCACAGATACGCAGTATTTT.

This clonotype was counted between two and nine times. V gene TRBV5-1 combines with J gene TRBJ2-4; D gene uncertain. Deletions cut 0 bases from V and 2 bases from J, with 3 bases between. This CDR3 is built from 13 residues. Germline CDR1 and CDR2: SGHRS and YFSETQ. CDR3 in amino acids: CASSLAPKNIQYF. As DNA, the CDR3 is TGCGCCAGCAGCTTGGCTCCCAAAAACATTCAGTACTTC.

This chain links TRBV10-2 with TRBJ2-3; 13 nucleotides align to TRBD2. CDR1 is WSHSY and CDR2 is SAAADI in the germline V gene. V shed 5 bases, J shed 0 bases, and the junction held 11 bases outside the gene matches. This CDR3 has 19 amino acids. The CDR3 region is CASSWTSGRIIQSTDTQYF. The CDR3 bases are TGCGCCAGCAGTTGGACTAGCGGGAGAATCATACAGAGCACAGATACGCAGTATTTT.

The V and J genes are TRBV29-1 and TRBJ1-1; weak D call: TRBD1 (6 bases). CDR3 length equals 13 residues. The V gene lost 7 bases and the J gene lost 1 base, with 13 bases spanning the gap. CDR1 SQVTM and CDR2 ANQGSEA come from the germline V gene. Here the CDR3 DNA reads TGCAGCGCAACCAAGGGGGGGAACACTGAAGCTTTCTTT. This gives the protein CSATKGGNTEAFF.

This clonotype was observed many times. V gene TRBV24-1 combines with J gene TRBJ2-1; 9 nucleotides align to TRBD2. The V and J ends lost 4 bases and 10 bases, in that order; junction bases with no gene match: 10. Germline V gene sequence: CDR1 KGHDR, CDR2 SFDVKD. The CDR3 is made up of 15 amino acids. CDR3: CATSDRRSSGKEQFF. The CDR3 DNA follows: TGTGCCACCAGTGACCGGAGGTCTAGCGGGAAAGAGCAGTTCTTC.

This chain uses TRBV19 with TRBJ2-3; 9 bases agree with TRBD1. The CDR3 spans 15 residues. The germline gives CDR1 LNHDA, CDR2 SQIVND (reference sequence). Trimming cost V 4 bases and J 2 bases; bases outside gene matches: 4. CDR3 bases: TGTGCCAGTAGTAGTGGACAGGGGTACACAGATACGCAGTATTTT. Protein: CASSSGQGYTDTQYF.